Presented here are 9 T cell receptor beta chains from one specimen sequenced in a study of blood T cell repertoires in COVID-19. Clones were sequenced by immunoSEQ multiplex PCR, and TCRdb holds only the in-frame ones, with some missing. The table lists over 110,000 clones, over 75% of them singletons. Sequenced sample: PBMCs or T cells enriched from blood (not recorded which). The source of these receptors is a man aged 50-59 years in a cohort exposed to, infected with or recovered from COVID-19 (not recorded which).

In DNA, the CDR3 is TGTGCCAGCAGCCCAGGTAGCGGGGGGGCAGATACGCAGTATTTT. Translated, it gives CASSPGSGGADTQYF. This sequence joins TRBV7-2 and TRBJ2-3; 11 bases map to TRBD2. This CDR3 is 15 amino acids long. Looked up from germline, CDR1 is SGHTA and CDR2 is FQGNSA. J gave up 4 bases and V 5 bases, and 5 bases lay outside the gene matches.

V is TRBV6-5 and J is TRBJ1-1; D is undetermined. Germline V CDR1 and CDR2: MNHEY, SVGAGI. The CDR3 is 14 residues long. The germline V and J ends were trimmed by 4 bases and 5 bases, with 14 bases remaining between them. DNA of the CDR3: TGTGCCAGCAGTTGGTATAAGGGAGAAACTGAAGCTTTCTTT. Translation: CASSWYKGETEAFF.

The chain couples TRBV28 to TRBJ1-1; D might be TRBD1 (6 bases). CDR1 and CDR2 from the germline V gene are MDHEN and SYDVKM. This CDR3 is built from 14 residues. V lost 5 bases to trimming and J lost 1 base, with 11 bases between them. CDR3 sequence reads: CASSPQGKNTEAFF. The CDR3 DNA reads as TGTGCCAGCAGTCCACAGGGAAAGAACACTGAAGCTTTCTTT.

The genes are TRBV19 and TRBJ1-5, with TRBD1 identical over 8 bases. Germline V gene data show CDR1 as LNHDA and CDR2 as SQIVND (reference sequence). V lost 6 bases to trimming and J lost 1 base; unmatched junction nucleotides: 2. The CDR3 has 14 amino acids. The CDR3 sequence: CASSGQGSNQPQHF. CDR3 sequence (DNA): TGTGCCAGTAGCGGACAGGGCAGCAATCAGCCCCAGCATTTT.

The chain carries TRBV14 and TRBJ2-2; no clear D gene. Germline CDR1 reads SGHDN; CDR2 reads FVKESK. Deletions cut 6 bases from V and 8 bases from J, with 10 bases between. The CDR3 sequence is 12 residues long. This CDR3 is CASRPEPGELFF. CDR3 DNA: TGTGCCAGCAGACCAGAACCTGGGGAGCTGTTTTTT.

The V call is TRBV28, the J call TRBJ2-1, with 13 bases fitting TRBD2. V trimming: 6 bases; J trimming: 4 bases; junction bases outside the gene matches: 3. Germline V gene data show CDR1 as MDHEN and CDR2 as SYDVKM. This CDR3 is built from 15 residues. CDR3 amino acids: CASSQGLAGYNEQFF. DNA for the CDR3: TGTGCCAGCAGCCAGGGACTAGCGGGGTACAATGAGCAGTTCTTC.

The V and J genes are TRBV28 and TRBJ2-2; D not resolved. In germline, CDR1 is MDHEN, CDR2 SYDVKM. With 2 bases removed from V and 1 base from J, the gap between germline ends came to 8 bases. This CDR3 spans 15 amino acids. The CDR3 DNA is TGTGCCAGCAGTTTACCCGAGCGGAACACCGGGGAGCTGTTTTTT. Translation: CASSLPERNTGELFF.

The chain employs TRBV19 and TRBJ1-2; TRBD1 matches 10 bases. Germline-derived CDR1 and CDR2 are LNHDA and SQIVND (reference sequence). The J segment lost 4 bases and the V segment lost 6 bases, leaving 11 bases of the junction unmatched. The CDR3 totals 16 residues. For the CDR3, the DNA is TGTGCCAGTAGAGGGACAGGGGACCACCACGGCTATGGCTACACCTTC. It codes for CASRGTGDHHGYGYTF.

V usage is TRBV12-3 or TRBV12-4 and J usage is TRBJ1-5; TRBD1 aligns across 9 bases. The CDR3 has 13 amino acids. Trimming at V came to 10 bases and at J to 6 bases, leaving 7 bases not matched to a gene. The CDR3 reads CATGQGGGQPQHF. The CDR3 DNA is TGTGCCACGGGACAGGGTGGGGGTCAGCCCCAGCATTTT.